One T cell receptor (beta chain) is described in this entry. The antigen is not known. V was clipped by 5 bases and J by 3 bases; unmatched bases: 17. From germline, CDR1 is LNHDA and CDR2 SQIVND (reference sequence). This CDR3 region has 19 residues. The repertoire was sequenced with immunoSEQ multiplex PCR; TCRdb's copy has only in-frame clones and lacks some. The table has around 1.4 million clones, approximately 98.5% seen once. This entry belongs to a study of shared clonotypes between healthy human individuals. The study, taken as a whole, reports: The study generally estimated greater richness for naive than memory subsets. Relative to clonotypes present in all four donors, those not shared had lower generation probabilities.

CD4+ cell separation produced CD45RA+ naive and CD45RA-negative memory subsets. The material sequenced was naive CD4+ T cells sorted from blood. Subset denoted: CD45RA+ positively selected. V usage is TRBV19 and J usage is TRBJ2-7; 12 bases are shared with TRBD2. This TCR derives from a man aged 25-40 years in good health. The CDR3 nucleotides are TGTGCCAGTAGTGTCTCTCGGGTACGGACTAGCGGGGATATCTACGAGCAGTACTTC. This codes for CASSVSRVRTSGDIYEQYF.